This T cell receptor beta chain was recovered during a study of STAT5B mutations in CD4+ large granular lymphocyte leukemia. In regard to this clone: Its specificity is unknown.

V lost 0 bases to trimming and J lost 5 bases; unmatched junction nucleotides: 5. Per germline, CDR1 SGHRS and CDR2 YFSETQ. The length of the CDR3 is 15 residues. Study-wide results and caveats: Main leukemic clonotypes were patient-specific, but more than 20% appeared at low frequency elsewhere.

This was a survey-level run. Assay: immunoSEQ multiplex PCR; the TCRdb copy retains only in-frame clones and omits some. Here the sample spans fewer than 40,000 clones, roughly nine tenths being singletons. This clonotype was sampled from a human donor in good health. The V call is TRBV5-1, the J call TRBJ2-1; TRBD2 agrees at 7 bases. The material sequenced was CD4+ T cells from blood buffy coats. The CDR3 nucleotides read TGCGCCAGCAGCTTGGGGGGCGGGAGCCACAATGAGCAGTTCTTC. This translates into CASSLGGGSHNEQFF.